These 18 T cell receptor beta chains were all obtained from the same sample, sequenced in a study of T cells in Graves' hyperthyroidism and ophthalmopathy. RNA transcripts provided the source from which TCR beta CDR3 regions were amplified. TCR CDR3 regions were first amplified by RT-PCR with HTBI primers. TCRdb reanalysed the multiplex PCR reads using MiXCR and keeps one entry per CDR3 protein. The sample holds nearly 600,000 distinct CDR3 sequences, about 14% seen once. The sequenced sample was blood. The source of these receptors is a woman in her thirties with Graves' hyperthyroidism that later progressed to Graves' ophthalmopathy.

The chain employs TRBV7-2 and TRBJ2-7; 7 bases are shared with TRBD1. The CDR3 loop spans 15 amino acids. V shed 1 base, J shed 2 bases, and the junction held 5 bases outside the gene matches. Germline-derived CDR1 and CDR2 are SGHTA and FQGNSA. CDR3 residues: CASSLGDSVTYEQYF. The CDR3 bases are TGTGCCAGCAGCTTAGGGGACAGCGTTACCTACGAGCAGTACTTC.

There are a few counts of this clonotype. The genes are TRBV19 and TRBJ2-7; 9 bases are a match to TRBD1. CDR1 LNHDA and CDR2 SQIVND come from the germline V gene (reference sequence). The trim removed 8 bases at V and 2 bases at J, leaving 7 bases unmatched. This CDR3 contains 14 residues. CDR3 region: CASRPTGGTYEQYF. Here the CDR3 DNA reads TGTGCCAGTCGGCCCACAGGGGGCACCTACGAGCAGTACTTC.

This clonotype was recorded at least ten times. The V call is TRBV3-1, the J call TRBJ2-7, with D hard to call. Trimming cost V 4 bases and J 2 bases, with 12 bases left between them. Germline V gives CDR1 LGHDT, CDR2 YNNKEL (reference sequence). CDR3 length: 14 amino acids. The CDR3 sequence: CASSLRQLTYEQYF. The CDR3 DNA sequence: TGTGCCAGCAGCCTCCGGCAGTTAACCTACGAGCAGTACTTC.

Many counts were recorded for this clonotype. The rearrangement uses TRBV10-3 and TRBJ1-5; D might be TRBD1 (6 bases). CDR1 is ENHRY and CDR2 is SYGVKD in the germline V gene. The V end lost 2 bases, the J end lost 0 bases, and 14 bases lay between the germline ends. CDR3 length: 17 amino acids. The chain's CDR3 is CAISERGALNSNQPQHF. The CDR3 nucleotides read TGTGCCATCAGTGAGCGGGGGGCCCTAAATAGCAATCAGCCCCAGCATTTT.

This clonotype came up many times. V gene TRBV12-3 or TRBV12-4 combines with J gene TRBJ1-1, with D unresolved. This CDR3 has 13 residues. V lost 8 bases and J lost 4, with 14 bases in between. Here the CDR3 reads CASSFWDFTEAFF. In DNA, the CDR3 is TGTGCCAGCTCCTTTTGGGATTTCACTGAAGCTTTCTTT.

This clonotype was observed at least ten times. This rearrangement joins TRBV7-8 to TRBJ1-4, with D possibly being TRBD1 (5 bases). The CDR3 contains 15 residues. Germline V gene sequence: CDR1 SGHVS, CDR2 FQNEAQ. With 2 bases removed from V and 4 bases from J, the gap between germline ends came to 11 bases. The CDR3: CASSLWGPYNEKLFF. CDR3 coding DNA: TGTGCCAGCAGCTTATGGGGCCCCTATAATGAAAAACTGTTTTTT.

This clonotype was detected only a few times. A much bigger clone sits one base away, suggesting this may be a read error. The V and J genes are TRBV6-1 and TRBJ1-1, with 7 bases fitting TRBD1. The CDR3 spans 14 residues. Germline CDR1 is MNHNS and CDR2 is SASEGT. J lost 6 bases, V lost 6 bases, and 10 bases had no gene match. The CDR3 region is CASRPGQMKAEAFF. In nucleotides, the CDR3 is TGTGCCAGCAGGCCGGGACAGATGAAGGCTGAAGCTTTCTTT.

The chain employs TRBV4-1 and TRBJ1-1; 9 bases are a match to TRBD1. With 0 bases clipped from V and 8 bases from J, the junction kept 16 bases outside the gene matches. CDR1 is MGHRA, CDR2 YSYEKL, per germline. This CDR3 has 18 residues. The CDR3 loop reads CASSQDLGTGYPEGEAFF. Here the CDR3 DNA reads TGCGCCAGCAGCCAAGATCTTGGGACAGGGTACCCGGAAGGGGAAGCTTTCTTT.

This clonotype showed up just a few times. J is TRBJ1-2 and V is TRBV15, with D uncertain. Germline V gene lookup returns CDR1 LNHNV and CDR2 YYDKDF (reference sequence). This CDR3 has 15 residues. Trimming took 0 bases from V and 2 from J, leaving 10 bases between them. CDR3 sequence reads: CATSRDLSGNYGYTF. CDR3 nucleotide sequence: TGTGCCACCAGCAGAGATCTCTCGGGGAACTATGGCTACACCTTC.

This clonotype was seen a few times. The V and J genes are TRBV20-1 and TRBJ1-1; D perhaps matches TRBD1 (5 bases). Per the germline V gene, CDR1 is DFQATT and CDR2 is SNEGSKA (reference sequence). This CDR3 contains 13 residues. V lost 3 bases and J lost 5, with 13 bases in between. The CDR3 is CSARVDIWTEAFF. CDR3 coding DNA: TGCAGTGCTAGGGTGGACATATGGACTGAAGCTTTCTTT.

The table lists this clonotype with many counts. The J gene is TRBJ1-2, the V gene TRBV28; D is possibly TRBD1 (5 bases). CDR1 is MDHEN, CDR2 SYDVKM, per germline. CDR3 size: 13 residues. V was trimmed by 2 bases and J by 7 bases, leaving 11 bases between them. As DNA, the CDR3 is TGTGCCAGCAGTTTAAGGGGAGTAGGTGGCTACACCTTC. It is translated as CASSLRGVGGYTF.

The J gene is TRBJ2-5, the V gene TRBV13; no clear D. V gave up 5 bases and J gave up 2 bases, with 9 bases separating them. This CDR3 contains 13 residues. Germline V CDR1 and CDR2: PRHDT, FYEKMQ (reference sequence). The CDR3 nucleotides read TGTGCCAGCAGCGGAACCCCACAAGAGACCCAGTACTTC. Translated: CASSGTPQETQYF. The variable domain in full, with the rest retrieved from reference TRBV13 and TRBJ2-5, is AAGVIQSPRHLIKEKRETATLKCYPIPRHDTVYWYQQGPGQDPQFLISFYEKMQSDKGSIPDRFSAQQFSDYHSELNMSSLELGDSALYFCASSGTPQETQYFGPGTRLLVL.

This clonotype was seen at least ten times. J is TRBJ2-2 and V is TRBV10-3; 7 nucleotides agree with TRBD2. The CDR3 contains 16 residues. CDR1 and CDR2 (germline): ENHRY, SYGVKD. V was pared by 3 bases and J by 0 bases, with 4 bases of the junction left unmatched. The CDR3 loop reads CAISDTGGTNTGELFF. CDR3 coding DNA: TGTGCCATCAGTGATACGGGAGGAACGAACACCGGGGAGCTGTTTTTT.

This clonotype has a handful of counts. The chain has TRBV4-1 and TRBJ1-1; TRBD1 aligns across 7 bases. Germline CDR1 is MGHRA and CDR2 is YSYEKL. The CDR3 runs to 16 residues. Unmatched junction bases numbered 10, after V lost 3 bases and J lost 3 bases. CDR3 residues: CASSQGWTGGDTEAFF. The DNA of the CDR3 is TGCGCCAGCAGCCAGGGGTGGACAGGCGGGGACACTGAAGCTTTCTTT.

V gene TRBV7-3 combines with J gene TRBJ1-1; D is uncertain. Germline CDR1 and CDR2: SGHTA and FQGTGA. Deletions cut 2 bases from V and 1 base from J, with 8 bases between. This CDR3 contains 14 residues. The DNA of the CDR3 is TGTGCCAGCAGCTTATCACCGGGGAACACTGAAGCTTTCTTT. This encodes CASSLSPGNTEAFF.

The chain carries TRBV25-1 and TRBJ1-4; 7 nucleotides agree with TRBD1. CDR3 length: 14 amino acids. The ends lost 9 bases at V and 2 bases at J; junction bases unmatched: 6. CDR1 is MGHDK and CDR2 is SYGVNS in the germline V gene. CDR3 DNA: TGTGCCAGTTGGGGCAGGGGGACTAATGAAAAACTGTTTTTT. The encoded protein is CASWGRGTNEKLFF.

Many counts were recorded for this clonotype. V is TRBV27 and J is TRBJ1-1; 7 bases align to TRBD1. The CDR3 consists of 12 residues. CDR1 is MNHEY and CDR2 is SMNVEV in the germline V gene (reference sequence). V lost 10 bases, J lost 1 base, and 3 bases stayed unmatched. The CDR3 reads CATQGGNTEAFF. CDR3 bases: TGTGCCACCCAGGGGGGGAACACTGAAGCTTTCTTT.

This clonotype was seen many times. This chain joins TRBV10-3 and TRBJ2-2, with D uncertain. This CDR3 region has 14 residues. V was trimmed by 5 bases and J by 7 bases, leaving 14 bases between them. Germline loops: CDR1 ENHRY, CDR2 SYGVKD. The CDR3 DNA sequence: TGTGCCATCAGTAATGGACCCGAAATCGGGGAGCTGTTTTTT. As protein: CAISNGPEIGELFF.